The rows below give T cell receptor beta chains drawn from one sample of a study of Tregs in tolerant kidney transplant recipients. Clones were sequenced by immunoSEQ multiplex PCR, and TCRdb holds only the in-frame ones, with some missing. The repertoire has roughly 66,000 clones, roughly 89% of them found once; the top ten carry roughly 9.7%. Sequencing was performed on CD8+ T cells from blood, taken before the transplant. These receptors came from a human donor who received a combined kidney and bone marrow transplant. The CDR3 runs from the conserved cysteine through the conserved F or W. The D gene is left open where the match is weak. For some rows the clone size is stated as once, few or many, or as a class when expanded; others skip it.

D gene | J gene | V gene | clone size | CDR3 protein | CDR3 DNA
NA | TRBJ1-2 | TRBV30 | NA | CAWSPGPLSYGYTF | TGTGCCTGGAGTCCTGGGCCGTTAAGCTATGGCTACACCTTC
NA | TRBJ1-1 | TRBV21-1 | NA | CAILRKGTEAFF | TGTGCCATTCTCCGAAAGGGGACTGAAGCTTTCTTT
NA | TRBJ2-7 | TRBV4-1 | NA | CASSQEQAGEQYF | TGCGCCAGCAGCCAAGAGCAAGCAGGCGAGCAGTACTTC
NA | TRBJ2-1 | TRBV5-1 | NA | CASRLDSHNEQFF | TGCGCCAGCAGATTGGACAGTCACAATGAGCAGTTCTTC
NA | TRBJ2-7 | TRBV7-2 | NA | CASSSVSSSYEQYF | TGTGCCAGCAGCTCCGTTTCCAGCTCCTACGAGCAGTACTTC
NA | TRBJ2-7 | TRBV7-8 | NA | CASSPPSSYEQYF | TGTGCCAGCAGCCCACCTAGCTCCTACGAGCAGTACTTC
TRBD1 | TRBJ1-2 | TRBV4-1 | once | CASSQDRGGVGYGYTF | TGCGCCAGCAGCCAGGACAGGGGCGGGGTGGGATATGGCTACACCTTC
TRBD1 | TRBJ2-3 | TRBV2 | NA | CASSDPGQGASRYTQYF | TGTGCCAGCAGTGATCCGGGACAGGGGGCTAGTAGGTATACGCAGTATTTT
NA | TRBJ1-1 | TRBV5-6 | once | CASSPEARVGWDTEAFF | TGTGCCAGCAGCCCGGAGGCAAGGGTTGGTTGGGACACTGAAGCTTTCTTT
NA | TRBJ1-1 | TRBV27 | NA | CASSIAGFITEAFF | TGTGCCAGCAGTATCGCAGGGTTTATCACTGAAGCTTTCTTT
NA | TRBJ1-2 | TRBV2 | few | CASPDRWDGYTF | TGTGCCAGCCCTGACAGGTGGGACGGCTACACCTTC
NA | TRBJ2-7 | TRBV7-9 | NA | CASSLVSAGHSYEQYF | TGTGCCAGCAGCTTAGTTTCAGCGGGTCACTCCTACGAGCAGTACTTC
NA | TRBJ2-3 | TRBV7-9 | NA | CASSLETASQGTDTQYF | TGTGCCAGCAGCTTAGAGACAGCCAGCCAGGGCACAGATACGCAGTATTTT
NA | TRBJ2-4 | TRBV6-5 | NA | CASSYFEGDIQYF | TGTGCCAGCAGTTACTTCGAAGGGGACATTCAGTACTTC
TRBD1 | TRBJ2-7 | TRBV4-3 | NA | CASSQDRANSYEQYF | TGCGCCAGCAGCCAGGACAGGGCTAACTCCTACGAGCAGTACTTC
TRBD1 | TRBJ1-2 | TRBV27 | few | CASSFTKGLTGGSYGYTF | TGTGCCAGCAGTTTCACAAAGGGCTTGACAGGGGGCAGCTATGGCTACACCTTC
NA | TRBJ2-1 | TRBV7-3 | NA | CASSLRLNNEQFF | TGTGCCAGCAGCTTACGACTGAACAATGAGCAATTCTTC
TRBD1 | TRBJ2-5 | TRBV11-2 | NA | CASSTGTGGYQETQYF | TGTGCCAGCAGCACCGGGACAGGGGGATACCAAGAGACCCAGTACTTC
TRBD1 | TRBJ1-1 | TRBV5-1 | NA | CASSGDSTHTEAFF | TGCGCCAGCAGCGGGGACAGTACGCACACTGAAGCTTTCTTT
NA | TRBJ2-7 | TRBV14 | once | CASSHHDRYEQYF | TGTGCCAGCAGCCATCACGACAGGTACGAGCAGTACTTC
NA | TRBJ1-2 | TRBV4-3 | NA | CASSQGSGGYGYTF | TGCGCCAGCAGCCAGGGTTCGGGGGGCTATGGCTACACCTTC
TRBD1 | TRBJ1-2 | TRBV15 | NA | CATSRHRGPDYGYTF | TGTGCCACCAGCAGACACAGGGGGCCTGACTATGGCTACACCTTC